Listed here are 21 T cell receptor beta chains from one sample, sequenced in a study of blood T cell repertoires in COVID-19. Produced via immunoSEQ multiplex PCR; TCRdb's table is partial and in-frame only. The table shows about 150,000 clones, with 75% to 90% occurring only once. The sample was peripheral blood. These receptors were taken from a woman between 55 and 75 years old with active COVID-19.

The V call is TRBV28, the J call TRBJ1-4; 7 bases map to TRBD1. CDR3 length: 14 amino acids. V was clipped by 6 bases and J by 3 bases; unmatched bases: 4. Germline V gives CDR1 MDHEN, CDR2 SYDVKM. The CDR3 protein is CASSRTGANEKLFF. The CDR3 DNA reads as TGTGCCAGCAGCCGAACAGGGGCTAATGAAAAACTGTTTTTT.

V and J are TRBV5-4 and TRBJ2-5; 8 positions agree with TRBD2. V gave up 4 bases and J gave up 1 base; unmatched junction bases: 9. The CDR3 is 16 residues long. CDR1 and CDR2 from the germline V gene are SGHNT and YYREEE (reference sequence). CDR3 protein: CASSATSGTLQETQYF. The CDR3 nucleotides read TGTGCCAGCAGCGCAACTAGCGGTACCCTCCAAGAGACCCAGTACTTC.

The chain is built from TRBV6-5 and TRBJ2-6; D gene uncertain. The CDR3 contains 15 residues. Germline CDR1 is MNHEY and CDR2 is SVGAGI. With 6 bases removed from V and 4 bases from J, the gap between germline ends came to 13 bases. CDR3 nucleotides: TGTGCCAGCAGCCTCCGGTCGCGAGGGGCCAACGTCCTGACTTTC. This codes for CASSLRSRGANVLTF.

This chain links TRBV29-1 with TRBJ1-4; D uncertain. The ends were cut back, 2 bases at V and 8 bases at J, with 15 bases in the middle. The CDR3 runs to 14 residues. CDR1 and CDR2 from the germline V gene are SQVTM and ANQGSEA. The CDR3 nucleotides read TGCAGCGTTGAACGGGATCGGGGAGGGGAAAAACTGTTTTTT. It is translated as CSVERDRGGEKLFF.

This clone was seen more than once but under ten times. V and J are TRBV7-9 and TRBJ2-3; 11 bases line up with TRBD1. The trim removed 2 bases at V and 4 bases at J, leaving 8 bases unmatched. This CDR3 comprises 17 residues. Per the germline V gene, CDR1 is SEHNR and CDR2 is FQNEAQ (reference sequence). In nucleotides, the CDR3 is TGTGCCAGCAGCTTATCGGGACAGGGGGTGCCGCCAGATACGCAGTATTTT. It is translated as CASSLSGQGVPPDTQYF.

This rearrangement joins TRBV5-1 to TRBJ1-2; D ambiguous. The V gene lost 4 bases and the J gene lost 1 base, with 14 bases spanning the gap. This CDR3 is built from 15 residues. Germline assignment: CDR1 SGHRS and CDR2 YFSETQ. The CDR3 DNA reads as TGCGCCAGCAGCCTTGAAGGAGCCTTTAACTATGGCTACACCTTC. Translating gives CASSLEGAFNYGYTF.

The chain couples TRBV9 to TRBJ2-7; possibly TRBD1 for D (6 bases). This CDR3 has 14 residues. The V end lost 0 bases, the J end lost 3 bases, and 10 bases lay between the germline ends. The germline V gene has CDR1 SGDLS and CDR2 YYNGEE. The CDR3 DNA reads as TGTGCCAGCAGCGTAGCTTCGGACAGCTACGAGCAGTACTTC. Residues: CASSVASDSYEQYF.

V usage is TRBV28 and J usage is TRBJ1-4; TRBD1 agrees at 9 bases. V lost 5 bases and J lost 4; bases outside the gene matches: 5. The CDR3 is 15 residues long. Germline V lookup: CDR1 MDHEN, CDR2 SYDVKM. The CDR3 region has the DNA TGTGCCAGCAGTCAACAGGGGGCTGGTAATGAAAAACTGTTTTTT. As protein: CASSQQGAGNEKLFF.

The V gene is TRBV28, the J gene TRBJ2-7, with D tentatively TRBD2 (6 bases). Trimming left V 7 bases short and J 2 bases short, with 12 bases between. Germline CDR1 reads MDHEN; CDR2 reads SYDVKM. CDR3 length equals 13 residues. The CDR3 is CASTGTLTYEQYF. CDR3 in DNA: TGTGCCAGCACCGGGACTCTTACCTACGAGCAGTACTTC.

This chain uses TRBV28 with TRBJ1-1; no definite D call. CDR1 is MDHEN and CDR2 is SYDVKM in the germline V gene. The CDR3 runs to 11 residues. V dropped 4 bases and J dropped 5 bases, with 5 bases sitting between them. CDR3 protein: CASSSRTEAFF. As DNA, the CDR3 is TGTGCCAGCAGTTCCAGGACTGAAGCTTTCTTT.

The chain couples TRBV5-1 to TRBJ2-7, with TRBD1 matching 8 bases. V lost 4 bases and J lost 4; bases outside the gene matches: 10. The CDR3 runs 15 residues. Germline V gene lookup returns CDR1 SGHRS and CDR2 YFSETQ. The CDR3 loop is CASSNDGQGGYEQYF. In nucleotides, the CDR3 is TGCGCCAGCAGCAACGACGGACAGGGAGGATACGAGCAGTACTTC.

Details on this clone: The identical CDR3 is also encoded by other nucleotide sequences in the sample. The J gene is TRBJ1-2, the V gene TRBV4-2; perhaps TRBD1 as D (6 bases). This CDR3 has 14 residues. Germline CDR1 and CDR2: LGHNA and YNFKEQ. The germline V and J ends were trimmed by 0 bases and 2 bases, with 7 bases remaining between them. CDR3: CASSQDRGNYGYTF. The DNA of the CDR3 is TGTGCCAGCAGCCAAGACAGGGGAAACTATGGCTACACCTTC.

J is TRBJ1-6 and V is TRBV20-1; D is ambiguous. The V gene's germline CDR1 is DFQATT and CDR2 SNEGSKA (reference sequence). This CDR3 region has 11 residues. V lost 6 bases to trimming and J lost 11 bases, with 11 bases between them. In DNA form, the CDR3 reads TGCAGTGCCCGTGTCGGGGCACCCCTCCACTTT. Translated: CSARVGAPLHF.

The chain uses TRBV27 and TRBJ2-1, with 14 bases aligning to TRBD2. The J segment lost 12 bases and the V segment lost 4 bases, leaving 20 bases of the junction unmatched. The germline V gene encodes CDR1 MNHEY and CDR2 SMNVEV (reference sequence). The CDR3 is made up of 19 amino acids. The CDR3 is CASSSDRGHGTSGSARQFF. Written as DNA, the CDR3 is TGTGCCAGCAGTTCGGACAGGGGCCACGGGACTAGCGGGAGCGCGCGGCAGTTCTTC.

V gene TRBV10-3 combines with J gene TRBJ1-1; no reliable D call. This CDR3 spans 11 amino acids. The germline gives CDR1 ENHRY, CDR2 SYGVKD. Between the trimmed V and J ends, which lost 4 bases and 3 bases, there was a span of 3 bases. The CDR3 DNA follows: TGTGCCATCAGTGCGGACACTGAAGCTTTCTTT. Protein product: CAISADTEAFF.

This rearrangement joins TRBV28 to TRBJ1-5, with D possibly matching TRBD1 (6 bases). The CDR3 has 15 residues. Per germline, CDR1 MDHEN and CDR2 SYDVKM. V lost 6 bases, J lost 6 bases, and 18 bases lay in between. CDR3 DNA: TGTGCCAGCAGCACTCCCTCCACAGGGCCTCAGCCCCAGCATTTT. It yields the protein CASSTPSTGPQPQHF.

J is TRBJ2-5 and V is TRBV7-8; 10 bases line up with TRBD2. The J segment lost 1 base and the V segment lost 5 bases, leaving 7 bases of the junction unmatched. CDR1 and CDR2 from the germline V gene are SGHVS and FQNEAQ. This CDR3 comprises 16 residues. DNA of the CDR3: TGTGCCAGCAGCCCGGGACTAGCGCTAAGCCAAGAGACCCAGTACTTC. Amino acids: CASSPGLALSQETQYF.

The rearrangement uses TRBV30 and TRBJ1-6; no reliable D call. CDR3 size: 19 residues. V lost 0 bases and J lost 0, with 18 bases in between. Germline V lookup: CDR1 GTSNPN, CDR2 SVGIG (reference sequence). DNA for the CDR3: TGTGCCTGGAGTGTACCAGGACTCCCTATTATCTCCTATAATTCACCCCTCCACTTT. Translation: CAWSVPGLPIISYNSPLHF.

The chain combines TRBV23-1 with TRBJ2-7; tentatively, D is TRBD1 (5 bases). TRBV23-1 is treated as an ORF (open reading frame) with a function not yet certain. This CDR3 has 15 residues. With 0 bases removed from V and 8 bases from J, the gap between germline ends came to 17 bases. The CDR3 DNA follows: TGCGCCAGCAGTCAATCAGGTGGGGCCTCCGAGAAGCAGTACTTC. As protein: CASSQSGGASEKQYF.

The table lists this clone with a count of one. The CDR3 loop reads CSVGPRSRGQATEAFF. DNA of the CDR3: TGCAGCGTTGGACCCCGGAGCAGGGGGCAAGCCACTGAAGCTTTCTTT. This chain connects TRBV29-1 to TRBJ1-1; 8 positions agree with TRBD1. The CDR3 extends over 16 amino acids. Germline V gene data show CDR1 as SQVTM and CDR2 as ANQGSEA. J gave up 4 bases and V 4 bases, and 14 bases lay outside the gene matches.

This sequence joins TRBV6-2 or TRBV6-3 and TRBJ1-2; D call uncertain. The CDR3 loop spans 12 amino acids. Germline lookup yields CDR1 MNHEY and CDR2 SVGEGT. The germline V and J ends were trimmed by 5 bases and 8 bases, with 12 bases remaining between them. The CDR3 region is CASSGTEKGYTF. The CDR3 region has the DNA TGTGCCAGCAGTGGCACGGAGAAGGGCTACACCTTC.